This T cell receptor beta chain stems from a study of cytomegalovirus exposure and HLA in healthy donors. CDR3 length: 16 amino acids. J was trimmed by 3 bases and V by 4 bases; bases with no gene match: 9. Germline CDR1 SGHRS, CDR2 YFSETQ. Amplification used 60 Vbeta primers and 13 Jbeta primers. TCRdb's table, derived via immunoSEQ multiplex PCR, lists solely in-frame clones and lacks some. The sample holds roughly 140,000 clones, under 80% seen once. The rearrangement links TRBV5-1 to TRBJ2-3, with 9 bases fitting TRBD2. Sequenced sample: PBMCs. The TCR comes from a male donor in good health and CMV-seronegative. The CDR3: CASSPEGGGATDTQYF. The CDR3 DNA reads as TGCGCCAGCAGCCCTGAGGGCGGGGGGGCGACAGATACGCAGTATTTT.